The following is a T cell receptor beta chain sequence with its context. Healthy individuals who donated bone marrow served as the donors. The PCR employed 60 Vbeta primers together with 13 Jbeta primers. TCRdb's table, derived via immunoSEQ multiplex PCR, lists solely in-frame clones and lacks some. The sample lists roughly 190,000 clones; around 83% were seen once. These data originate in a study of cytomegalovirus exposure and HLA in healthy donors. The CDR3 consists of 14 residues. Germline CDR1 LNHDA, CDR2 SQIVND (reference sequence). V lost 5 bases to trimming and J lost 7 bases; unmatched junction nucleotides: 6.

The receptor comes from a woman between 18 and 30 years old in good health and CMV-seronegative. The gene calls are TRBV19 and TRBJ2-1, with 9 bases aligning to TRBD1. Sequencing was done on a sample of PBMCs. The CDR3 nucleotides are TGTGCCAGTAGTGCTACAGGGGGCGGGAATGAGCAGTTCTTC. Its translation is CASSATGGGNEQFF.